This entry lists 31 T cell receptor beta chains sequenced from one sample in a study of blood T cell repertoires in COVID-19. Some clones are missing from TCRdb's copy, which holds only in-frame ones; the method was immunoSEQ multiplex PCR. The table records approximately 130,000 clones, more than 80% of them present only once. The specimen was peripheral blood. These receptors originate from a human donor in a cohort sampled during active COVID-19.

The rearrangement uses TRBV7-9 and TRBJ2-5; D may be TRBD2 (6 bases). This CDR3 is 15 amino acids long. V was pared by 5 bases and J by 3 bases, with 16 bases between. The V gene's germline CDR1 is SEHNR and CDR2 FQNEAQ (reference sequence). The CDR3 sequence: CASSPYSGEKETQYF. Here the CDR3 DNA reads TGTGCCAGCAGCCCCTACTCGGGAGAAAAAGAGACCCAGTACTTC.

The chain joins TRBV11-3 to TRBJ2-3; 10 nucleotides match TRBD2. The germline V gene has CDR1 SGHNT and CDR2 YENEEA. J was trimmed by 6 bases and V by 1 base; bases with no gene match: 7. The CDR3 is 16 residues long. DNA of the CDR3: TGTGCCAGCAGCTTAGCCCTCGGGACTAGCGAGGATACGCAGTATTTT. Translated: CASSLALGTSEDTQYF.

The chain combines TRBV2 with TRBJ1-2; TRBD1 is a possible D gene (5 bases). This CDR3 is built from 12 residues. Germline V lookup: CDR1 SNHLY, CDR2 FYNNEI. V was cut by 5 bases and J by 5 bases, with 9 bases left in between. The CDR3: CASSPGIYGYTF. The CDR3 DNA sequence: TGTGCCAGCAGTCCAGGGATATATGGCTACACCTTC.

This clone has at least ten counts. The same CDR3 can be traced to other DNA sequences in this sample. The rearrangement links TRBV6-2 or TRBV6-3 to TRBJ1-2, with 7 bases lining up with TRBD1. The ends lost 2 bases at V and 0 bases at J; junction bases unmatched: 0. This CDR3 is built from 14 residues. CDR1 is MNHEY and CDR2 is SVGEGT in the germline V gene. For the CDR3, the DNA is TGTGCCAGCAGTTACGGGACAGCTAACTATGGCTACACCTTC. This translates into CASSYGTANYGYTF.

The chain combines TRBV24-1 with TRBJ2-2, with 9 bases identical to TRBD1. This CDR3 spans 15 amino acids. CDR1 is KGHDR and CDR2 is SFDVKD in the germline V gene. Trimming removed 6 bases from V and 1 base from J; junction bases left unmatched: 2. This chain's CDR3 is CATSKGQGNTGELFF. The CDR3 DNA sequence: TGTGCCACCAGTAAGGGACAGGGGAACACCGGGGAGCTGTTTTTT.

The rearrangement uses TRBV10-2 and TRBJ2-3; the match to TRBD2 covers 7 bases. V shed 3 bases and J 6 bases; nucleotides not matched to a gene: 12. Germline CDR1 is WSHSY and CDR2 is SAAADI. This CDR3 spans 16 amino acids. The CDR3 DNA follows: TGCGCCAGCAGTGAATGGAGCGGGGTAGGGTTTGATACGCAGTATTTT. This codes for CASSEWSGVGFDTQYF.

CDR3 bases: TGTGCCAGCAGGCGCGACGCTCACAGGGAGACCCAGTACTTC. Its protein product is CASRRDAHRETQYF. The rearrangement uses TRBV6-5 and TRBJ2-5; D is perhaps TRBD1 (5 bases). The ends were cut back, 6 bases at V and 5 bases at J, with 16 bases in the middle. This CDR3 is 14 amino acids long. CDR1 is MNHEY and CDR2 is SVGAGI in the germline V gene.

The CDR3 region is CASSQVGSGKAPLHF. The CDR3 region has the DNA TGCGCCAGCAGCCAAGTCGGATCAGGAAAAGCACCCCTCCACTTT. The chain joins TRBV4-3 to TRBJ1-6; D unresolved. Deletions cut 1 base from V and 11 bases from J, with 15 bases between. CDR1 and CDR2 (germline): LGHNA, YSLEER. The length of the CDR3 is 15 residues.

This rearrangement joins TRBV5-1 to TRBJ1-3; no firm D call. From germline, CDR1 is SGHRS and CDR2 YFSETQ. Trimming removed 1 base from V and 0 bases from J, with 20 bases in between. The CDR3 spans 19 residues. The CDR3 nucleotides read TGCGCCAGCAGCTTGATACCCTACGAATCTACCCCCTCTGGAAACACCATATATTTT. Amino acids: CASSLIPYESTPSGNTIYF.

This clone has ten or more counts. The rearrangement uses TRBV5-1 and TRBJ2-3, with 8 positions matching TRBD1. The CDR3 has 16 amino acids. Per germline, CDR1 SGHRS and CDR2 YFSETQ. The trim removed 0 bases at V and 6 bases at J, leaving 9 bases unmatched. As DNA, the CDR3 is TGCGCCAGCAGCTTGGCCCTTAGACAGGGGCGGGATACGCAGTATTTT. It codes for CASSLALRQGRDTQYF.

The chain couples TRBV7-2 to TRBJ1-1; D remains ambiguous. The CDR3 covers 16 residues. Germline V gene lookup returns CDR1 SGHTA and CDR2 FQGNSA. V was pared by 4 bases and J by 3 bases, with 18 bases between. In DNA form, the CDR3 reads TGTGCCAGCAGCTCGGTGCGGGGTGCGGTGGACACTGAAGCTTTCTTT. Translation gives CASSSVRGAVDTEAFF.

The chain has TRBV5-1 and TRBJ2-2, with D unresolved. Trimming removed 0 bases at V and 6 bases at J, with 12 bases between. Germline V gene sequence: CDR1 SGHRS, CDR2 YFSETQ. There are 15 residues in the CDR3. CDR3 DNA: TGCGCCAGCAGCTTGGCACAGACCCAATCCGGGGAGCTGTTTTTT. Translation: CASSLAQTQSGELFF.

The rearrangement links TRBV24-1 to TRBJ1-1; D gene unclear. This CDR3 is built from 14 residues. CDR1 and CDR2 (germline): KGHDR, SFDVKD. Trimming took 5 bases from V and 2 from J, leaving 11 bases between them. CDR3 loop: CATSGGPSNTEAFF. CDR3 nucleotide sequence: TGTGCCACCAGTGGCGGGCCATCAAACACTGAAGCTTTCTTT.

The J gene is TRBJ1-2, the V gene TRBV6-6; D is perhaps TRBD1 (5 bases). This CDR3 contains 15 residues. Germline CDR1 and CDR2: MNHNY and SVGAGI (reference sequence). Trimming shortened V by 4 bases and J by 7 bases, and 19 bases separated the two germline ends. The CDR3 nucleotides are TGTGCCAGCAGTTCGTGGGGTCAGGGTCGGATTGGCTACACCTTC. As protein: CASSSWGQGRIGYTF.

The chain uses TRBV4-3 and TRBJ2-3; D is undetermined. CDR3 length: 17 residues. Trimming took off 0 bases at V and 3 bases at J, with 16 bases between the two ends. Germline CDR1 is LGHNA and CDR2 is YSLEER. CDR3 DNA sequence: TGCGCCAGCAGCCAAGATATTGACGCCTTCGGGACAGATACGCAGTATTTT. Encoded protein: CASSQDIDAFGTDTQYF.

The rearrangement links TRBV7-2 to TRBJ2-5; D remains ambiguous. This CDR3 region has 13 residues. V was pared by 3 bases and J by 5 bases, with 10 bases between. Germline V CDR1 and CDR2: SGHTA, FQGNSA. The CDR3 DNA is TGTGCCAGCAGCTTGGGTGTCGGGGAGACCCAGTACTTC. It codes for CASSLGVGETQYF.

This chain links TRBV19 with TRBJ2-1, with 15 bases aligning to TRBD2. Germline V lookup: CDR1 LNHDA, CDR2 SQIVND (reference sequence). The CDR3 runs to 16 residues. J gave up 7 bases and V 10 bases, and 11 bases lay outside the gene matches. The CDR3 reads CATQGPGLAGGNEQFF. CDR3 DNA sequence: TGTGCCACTCAAGGCCCCGGACTAGCGGGAGGGAATGAGCAGTTCTTC.

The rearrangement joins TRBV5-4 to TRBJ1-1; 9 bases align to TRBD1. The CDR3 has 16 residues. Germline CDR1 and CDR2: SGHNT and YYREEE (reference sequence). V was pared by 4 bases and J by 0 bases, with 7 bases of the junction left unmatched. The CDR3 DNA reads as TGTGCCAGCAGCCCCGGGACAGGGATGGTGAACACTGAAGCTTTCTTT. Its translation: CASSPGTGMVNTEAFF.

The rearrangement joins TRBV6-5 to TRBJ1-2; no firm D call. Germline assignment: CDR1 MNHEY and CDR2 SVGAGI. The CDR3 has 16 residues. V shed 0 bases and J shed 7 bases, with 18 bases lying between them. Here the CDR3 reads CASSYSTLETARGYTF. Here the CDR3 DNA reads TGTGCCAGCAGTTACTCCACACTAGAAACTGCGCGTGGCTACACCTTC.

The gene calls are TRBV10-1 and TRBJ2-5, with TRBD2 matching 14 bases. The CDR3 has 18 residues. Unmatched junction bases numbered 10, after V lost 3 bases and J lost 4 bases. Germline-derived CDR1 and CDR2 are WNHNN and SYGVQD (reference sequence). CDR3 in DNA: TGCGCCAGCAGTGACACGGTACCGGGACTAGCGGGAGCAGAGACCCAGTACTTC. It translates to CASSDTVPGLAGAETQYF.

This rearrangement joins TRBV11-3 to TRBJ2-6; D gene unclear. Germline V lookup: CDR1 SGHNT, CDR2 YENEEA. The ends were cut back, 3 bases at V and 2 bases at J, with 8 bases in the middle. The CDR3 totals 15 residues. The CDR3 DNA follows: TGTGCCAGCAGCTTTTCCGCGGCTGGGGCCAACGTCCTGACTTTC. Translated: CASSFSAAGANVLTF.

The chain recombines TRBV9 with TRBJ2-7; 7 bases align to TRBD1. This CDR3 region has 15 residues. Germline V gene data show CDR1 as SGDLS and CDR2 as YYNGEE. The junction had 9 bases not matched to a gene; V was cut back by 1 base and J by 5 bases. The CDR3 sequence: CASSVNDRVSHEQYF. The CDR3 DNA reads TGTGCCAGCAGCGTAAACGACAGGGTGAGCCACGAGCAGTACTTC.

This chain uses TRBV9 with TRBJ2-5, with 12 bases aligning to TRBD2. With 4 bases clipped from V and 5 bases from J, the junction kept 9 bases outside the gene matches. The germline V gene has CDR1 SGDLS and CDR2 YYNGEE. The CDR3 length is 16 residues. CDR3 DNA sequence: TGTGCCAGCAGCCTGTCTAGCGGGGGGGCCGGGGAGACCCAGTACTTC. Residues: CASSLSSGGAGETQYF. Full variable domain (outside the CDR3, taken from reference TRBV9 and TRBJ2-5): DSGVTQTPKHLITATGQRVTLRCSPRSGDLSVYWYQQSLDQGLQFLIQYYNGEERAKGNILERFSAQQFPDLHSELNLSSLELGDSALYFCASSLSSGGAGETQYFGPGTRLLVL.

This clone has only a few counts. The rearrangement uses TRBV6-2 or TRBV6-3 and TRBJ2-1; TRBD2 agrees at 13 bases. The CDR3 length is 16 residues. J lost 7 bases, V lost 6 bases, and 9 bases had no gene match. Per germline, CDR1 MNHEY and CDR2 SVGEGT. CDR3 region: CASSSKLAGGRNEQFF. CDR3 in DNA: TGTGCCAGCAGCTCCAAACTAGCGGGAGGGCGGAATGAGCAGTTCTTC.

The CDR3 protein is CASSMTGGAGGGEYF. DNA for the CDR3: TGTGCCAGCAGCATGACAGGGGGCGCGGGAGGCGGGGAGTATTTT. J is TRBJ2-3 and V is TRBV11-3; 10 positions agree with TRBD1. V dropped 5 bases and J dropped 13; count of bases not matched to a gene: 15. The CDR3 totals 15 residues. Germline V CDR1 and CDR2: SGHNT, YENEEA.

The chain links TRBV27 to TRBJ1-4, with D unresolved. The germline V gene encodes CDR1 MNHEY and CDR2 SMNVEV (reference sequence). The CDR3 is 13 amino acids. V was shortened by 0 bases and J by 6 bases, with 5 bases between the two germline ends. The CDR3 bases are TGTGCCAGCAGTTTATCCGGGGATGAAAAACTGTTTTTT. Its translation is CASSLSGDEKLFF.

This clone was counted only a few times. The CDR3 reads CASSLYRLGTSGRYNEQFF. CDR3 in DNA: TGTGCCAGCAGTTTGTACAGACTAGGGACTAGCGGGAGGTACAATGAGCAGTTCTTC. This rearrangement joins TRBV27 to TRBJ2-1; 15 bases match TRBD2. The CDR3 is 19 residues long. The junction had 10 bases not matched to a gene; V was cut back by 3 bases and J by 4 bases. The germline gives CDR1 MNHEY, CDR2 SMNVEV (reference sequence).

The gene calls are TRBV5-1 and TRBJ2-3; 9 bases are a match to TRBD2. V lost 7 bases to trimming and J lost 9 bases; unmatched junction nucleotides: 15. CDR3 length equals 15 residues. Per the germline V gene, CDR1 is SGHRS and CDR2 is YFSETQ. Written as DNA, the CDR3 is TGCGCCAGCTGGTGGGGGCTAGCGGGACCCGGAACGCAGTATTTT. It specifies CASWWGLAGPGTQYF. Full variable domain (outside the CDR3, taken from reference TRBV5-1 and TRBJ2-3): KAGVTQTPRYLIKTRGQQVTLSCSPISGHRSVSWYQQTPGQGLQFLFEYFSETQRNKGNFPGRFSGRQFSNSRSEMNVSTLELGDSALYLCASWWGLAGPGTQYFGPGTRLTVL.

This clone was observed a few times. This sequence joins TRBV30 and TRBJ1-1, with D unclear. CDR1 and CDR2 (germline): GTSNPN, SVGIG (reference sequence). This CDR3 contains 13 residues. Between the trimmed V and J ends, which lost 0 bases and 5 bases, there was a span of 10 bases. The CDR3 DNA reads TGTGCCTGGAGTGTAACGGGTGGGACTGAAGCTTTCTTT. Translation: CAWSVTGGTEAFF.

The CDR3 bases are TGTGCCAGCAGTGACAGGGGATACGCTCAGCCCCAGCATTTT. This gives the protein CASSDRGYAQPQHF. This sequence joins TRBV6-1 and TRBJ1-5; perhaps TRBD1 as D (6 bases). V dropped 3 bases and J dropped 6 bases, with 12 bases sitting between them. This CDR3 has 14 residues. CDR1 is MNHNS, CDR2 SASEGT, per germline.

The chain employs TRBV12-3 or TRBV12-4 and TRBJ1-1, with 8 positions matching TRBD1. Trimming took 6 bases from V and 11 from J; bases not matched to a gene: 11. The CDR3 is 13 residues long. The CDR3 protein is CASSLNPDRDAFF. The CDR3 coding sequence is TGTGCCAGCAGCCTCAACCCGGACAGGGATGCTTTCTTT.